The clone carrying this TCR beta chain turned up a few times. This CDR3 has 14 residues. Germline V gives CDR1 MNHEY, CDR2 SMNVEV (reference sequence). V trimming: 5 bases; J trimming: 5 bases; junction bases outside the gene matches: 8. This entry is derived from a study of blood T cell repertoires in COVID-19. Overall study context: The analysed material was cDNA or gDNA that came from T cells, B-cell-depleted T cells, or PBMCs.

Assay: immunoSEQ multiplex PCR; the TCRdb copy retains only in-frame clones and omits some. The data contain some 45,000 clones, roughly 87% of them seen just once; the ten biggest clones take up roughly an eighth. The sample comprised peripheral blood. The clonotype originates from a human donor in a cohort sampled during active COVID-19. V and J are TRBV27 and TRBJ2-5; 7 bases match TRBD1. The CDR3 nucleotides are TGTGCCAGCAGTCCCAGGACAGGTTGGGAGACCCAGTACTTC. It specifies CASSPRTGWETQYF.